The 18 T cell receptor beta chains reported below all come from one sample, sequenced in a study of blood T cell repertoires in COVID-19. Profiled with immunoSEQ multiplex PCR; TCRdb holds only in-frame clones, not every one. The sample lists under 250,000 clones, around 83% occurring once. Input material: peripheral blood. These receptor sequences come from a man aged 35-49 years with active or convalescent COVID-19.

This chain joins TRBV7-8 and TRBJ1-1; D is uncertain. Trimming pared 2 bases from V and 6 bases from J, leaving 7 bases between. The CDR3 extends over 12 amino acids. CDR1 SGHVS and CDR2 FQNEAQ come from the germline V gene. In nucleotides, the CDR3 is TGTGCCAGCAGCTTAATTCGGGCTGAAGCTTTCTTT. This codes for CASSLIRAEAFF.

The V and J genes are TRBV7-6 and TRBJ2-7; D may be TRBD1 (6 bases). The CDR3 extends over 12 amino acids. Trimming pared 3 bases from V and 6 bases from J, leaving 9 bases between. The germline V gene encodes CDR1 SGHVS and CDR2 FNYEAQ. The CDR3 nucleotides read TGTGCCAGCAGCTTCACAGGGATCGAGCAGTACTTC. It codes for CASSFTGIEQYF.

CDR3 bases: TGCAGCGTTGAGACACCCACTGAAGCTTTCTTT. Protein product: CSVETPTEAFF. The rearrangement uses TRBV29-1 and TRBJ1-1; D unresolved. The CDR3 consists of 11 residues. CDR1 is SQVTM, CDR2 ANQGSEA, per germline. V gave up 3 bases and J gave up 4 bases, with 6 bases separating them.

V and J are TRBV4-1 and TRBJ2-5; TRBD2 matches 13 bases. J was trimmed by 3 bases and V by 1 base; bases with no gene match: 5. CDR1 and CDR2 (germline): MGHRA, YSYEKL. The CDR3 runs to 17 residues. This CDR3 reads CASSQGGTSGVEETQYF. The CDR3 DNA reads TGCGCCAGCAGCCAAGGAGGGACTAGCGGGGTCGAAGAGACCCAGTACTTC.

This rearrangement joins TRBV12-3 or TRBV12-4 to TRBJ1-2, with D hard to call. The V and J ends lost 2 bases and 4 bases respectively, with 8 bases between them. The CDR3 is 13 amino acids. The CDR3 nucleotides read TGTGCCAGCAGTTTAAGCGGTTCCTATGGCTACACCTTC. Translation gives CASSLSGSYGYTF.

This chain joins TRBV19 and TRBJ2-3; 10 bases line up with TRBD2. The CDR3 is 16 residues long. The germline V gene encodes CDR1 LNHDA and CDR2 SQIVND (reference sequence). V trimming: 7 bases; J trimming: 0 bases; junction bases outside the gene matches: 7. The CDR3 spells CASTSGGGRSTDTQYF. CDR3 bases: TGTGCCAGTACCAGCGGGGGGGGAAGGAGCACAGATACGCAGTATTTT.

This chain joins TRBV11-2 and TRBJ2-7, with a weak D call TRBD1 (5 bases). V lost 5 bases and J lost 2, with 13 bases in between. Germline loops: CDR1 SGHAT, CDR2 FQNNGV. This CDR3 contains 14 residues. The CDR3 sequence is CASSLSTVPYEQYF. The CDR3 DNA sequence: TGTGCCAGCAGCCTATCGACAGTTCCCTACGAGCAGTACTTC.

This clone turned up a few times. The CDR3 sequence: CASSSALVNEQFF. DNA of the CDR3: TGTGCCAGCAGCTCAGCTCTAGTGAATGAGCAGTTCTTC. The J gene is TRBJ2-1, the V gene TRBV5-4; no clear D. V shed 3 bases and J shed 7 bases, with 11 bases lying between them. In germline, CDR1 is SGHNT, CDR2 YYREEE (reference sequence). There are 13 residues in the CDR3.

The chain combines TRBV12-3 or TRBV12-4 with TRBJ2-7, with a possible D match to TRBD2 (5 bases). The CDR3 is 13 residues long. V was trimmed by 2 bases and J by 2 bases, leaving 7 bases between them. CDR3: CASSLQAAYEQYF. DNA of the CDR3: TGTGCCAGCAGTTTACAAGCGGCCTACGAGCAGTACTTC.

This clone showed up just once. This chain links TRBV30 with TRBJ1-1; D might be TRBD1 (5 bases). In germline, CDR1 is GTSNPN, CDR2 SVGIG (reference sequence). CDR3 size: 16 residues. V dropped 2 bases and J dropped 1 base, with 17 bases sitting between them. Here the CDR3 reads CAWSHPPGDRNTEAFF. The CDR3 coding sequence is TGTGCCTGGAGTCATCCACCGGGGGATCGGAACACTGAAGCTTTCTTT. Full variable domain (outside the CDR3, taken from reference TRBV30 and TRBJ1-1): SQTIHQWPATLVQPVGSPLSLECTVEGTSNPNLYWYRQAAGRGLQLLFYSVGIGQISSEVPQNLSASRPQDRQFILSSKKLLLSDSGFYLCAWSHPPGDRNTEAFFGQGTRLTVV.

V gene TRBV13 combines with J gene TRBJ1-3, with TRBD1 as a possible D gene (6 bases). From germline, CDR1 is PRHDT and CDR2 FYEKMQ (reference sequence). Trimming took off 5 bases at V and 1 base at J, with 12 bases between the two ends. There are 15 residues in the CDR3. CDR3 bases: TGTGCCAGCAGCCAAAGGGGGACGTCTGGAAACACCATATATTTT. Its translation is CASSQRGTSGNTIYF.

Notes on this clone: Being one base from a much bigger clone, this may be a read error. The chain has TRBV7-2 and TRBJ1-5, with 8 positions matching TRBD1. The V gene's germline CDR1 is SGHTA and CDR2 FQGNSA. V gave up 4 bases and J gave up 2 bases; unmatched junction bases: 1. CDR3 size: 14 residues. In nucleotides, the CDR3 is TGTGCCAGCAGCTCGACAGGGGGCAATCAGCCCCAGCATTTT. It is translated as CASSSTGGNQPQHF.

The table lists this clone with a count of one. V usage is TRBV7-2 and J usage is TRBJ2-7; TRBD1 agrees at 7 bases. The CDR3 length is 14 residues. The V segment lost 6 bases and the J segment 2 bases; nucleotides outside the gene matches: 7. CDR1 SGHTA and CDR2 FQGNSA come from the germline V gene. Here the CDR3 DNA reads TGTGCCAGCAGTTGGCCGGGACAGACCTACGAGCAGTACTTC. This gives the protein CASSWPGQTYEQYF.

The chain joins TRBV7-9 to TRBJ1-1; D remains unclear. The V end was cut by 3 bases, the J end by 3 bases, with 11 bases between. Germline CDR1 SEHNR, CDR2 FQNEAQ (reference sequence). The CDR3 extends over 14 amino acids. CDR3 sequence: CASSLMGGDTEAFF. The CDR3 nucleotides are TGTGCCAGCAGCTTGATGGGCGGGGACACTGAAGCTTTCTTT. Combining the CDR3 with reference TRBV7-9 and TRBJ1-1 gives the whole variable domain DTGVSQNPRHKITKRGQNVTFRCDPISEHNRLYWYRQTLGQGPEFLTYFQNEAQLEKSRLLSDRFSAERPKGSFSTLEIQRTEQGDSAMYLCASSLMGGDTEAFFGQGTRLTVV.

This sequence joins TRBV28 and TRBJ1-1; D ambiguous. The germline gives CDR1 MDHEN, CDR2 SYDVKM. The CDR3 contains 13 residues. V was pared by 6 bases and J by 1 base, with 9 bases between. DNA of the CDR3: TGTGCCAGCAGAAAGACAACGAACACTGAAGCTTTCTTT. Translation gives CASRKTTNTEAFF.

The CDR3 protein is CSASTGYGANVLTF. CDR3 nucleotide sequence: TGCAGTGCTAGTACCGGGTATGGGGCCAACGTCCTGACTTTC. This chain uses TRBV20-1 with TRBJ2-6; D unresolved. The CDR3 extends over 14 amino acids. From germline, CDR1 is DFQATT and CDR2 SNEGSKA (reference sequence). V dropped 3 bases and J dropped 3 bases, with 9 bases sitting between them.

The chain employs TRBV25-1 and TRBJ1-1; 9 bases align to TRBD1. The CDR3 runs to 14 residues. With V trimmed by 4 bases and J by 6 bases, 6 bases remained unmatched. CDR1 and CDR2 (germline): MGHDK, SYGVNS. CDR3: CASSGYRQGAEAFF. For the CDR3, the DNA is TGTGCCAGCAGTGGATACAGACAGGGGGCTGAAGCTTTCTTT.

V gene TRBV7-9 combines with J gene TRBJ2-1, with D possibly matching TRBD1 (6 bases). Trimming cost V 5 bases and J 6 bases, with 17 bases left between them. Germline V gives CDR1 SEHNR, CDR2 FQNEAQ (reference sequence). This CDR3 region has 15 residues. CDR3 sequence (DNA): TGTGCCAGCAGCGGGGCGTGGGACACTGGCAATGAGCAGTTCTTC. Translation gives CASSGAWDTGNEQFF.